This is a list of T cell receptor beta chains from one sample in a study of immune heterogeneity within non-small cell lung tumors. TCRdb reprocessed the multiplex PCR reads via MiXCR and lists one record per CDR3 protein. The top ten clones hold approximately 20% of a sample with some 11,000 distinct CDR3 sequences, nearly 30% of them seen once. Sequencing used lung tumor tissue. All receptors derive from a woman between 45 and 60 years old with non-small cell lung cancer. Both conserved end residues are part of each CDR3. The D gene is left open where the match is weak. Where a row states a size, it is once, few, many or the class of an expanded clone; other rows omit it.

D gene	clone size	V gene	J gene	CDR3 protein
NA	NA	TRBV12-3/TRBV12-4	TRBJ1-5	CARSLSGGAWPQHF
NA	NA	TRBV20-1	TRBJ2-7	CSASRDPEEQYF
TRBD2	many	TRBV28	TRBJ2-3	CASSLVEWTSGRTDTQYF
TRBD2	many	TRBV25-1	TRBJ2-2	CASSERTSGSSGELFF
TRBD1	many	TRBV6-1	TRBJ1-2	CASSAGTGVGGAYGYTF
NA	NA	TRBV28	TRBJ1-1	CASSSAGPSTEAFF
NA	few	TRBV28	TRBJ1-1	CASSFGRGTEAFF
TRBD1	many	TRBV29-1	TRBJ2-2	CSVGTETGVAGELFF
TRBD1	few	TRBV5-1	TRBJ2-3	CASSLVGQGHTDTQYF
NA	many	TRBV10-3	TRBJ1-3	CAIRETGLGSGNTIYF
NA	NA	TRBV6-1	TRBJ1-4	CASSRVNLNEKLFF
NA	NA	TRBV25-1	TRBJ1-1	CATQQGTNTEAFF
NA	NA	TRBV20-1	TRBJ1-2	CSAGGEFPQWANYGHTF
NA	medium-sized	TRBV5-5	TRBJ1-5	CASSLVGGDSNQPQHF
TRBD2	large	TRBV30	TRBJ2-3	CAWDGLAGESSDTQYF
TRBD1	many	TRBV2	TRBJ1-5	CASRSDRAYSNQPQHF
TRBD1	medium-sized	TRBV13	TRBJ2-7	CASSSWDSSYEQYF
NA	NA	TRBV6-1	TRBJ2-7	CASSPFGGAYEQYF
NA	medium-sized	TRBV28	TRBJ1-5	CASSPRDFGILWGSHSNQPQHF
TRBD1	few	TRBV30	TRBJ2-3	CAWTTGTGYDTQYF
TRBD1	NA	TRBV12-3/TRBV12-4	TRBJ2-5	CASRNGQAWAETQYF
NA	NA	TRBV10-2	TRBJ1-6	CASSETRGSPLHF
NA	many	TRBV11-2	TRBJ2-7	CASREGDLGREQYF
NA	NA	TRBV10-3	TRBJ2-2	CAISWGPNTGELFF
NA	few	TRBV28	TRBJ2-3	CASGGRGEGTDTQYF
NA	medium-sized	TRBV7-8	TRBJ2-7	CASSHGSSGEQYF
TRBD2	few	TRBV9	TRBJ2-5	CASSRRLAGQTQYF
NA	many	TRBV10-3	TRBJ2-7	CAISDSYEQYF
NA	many	TRBV20-1	TRBJ1-2	CSPSREVYGYTF
NA	NA	TRBV10-1	TRBJ2-2	CASSESSGANTGDLFF
TRBD1	medium-sized	TRBV6-1	TRBJ2-7	CASSETTGGSNEQYF
NA	many	TRBV10-2	TRBJ2-7	CASRTYGGANYEQYF
NA	few	TRBV10-3	TRBJ1-5	CAITGGGNQPQHF
NA	few	TRBV30	TRBJ2-1	CAWSVRTARSYNEQFF
NA	many	TRBV7-8	TRBJ1-5	CASSLRGVRANQPQHF
TRBD2	NA	TRBV5-1	TRBJ2-3	CASSLDFESGRTYTQYF
TRBD2	few	TRBV5-1	TRBJ2-3	CASSKTSGTSTDTQYF
TRBD1	once	TRBV7-9	TRBJ2-5	CASSLTGGIQETQYF
NA	NA	TRBV7-9	TRBJ2-3	CANSPRGRGDTQYF
NA	NA	TRBV6-2/TRBV6-3	TRBJ2-2	CASRLTGTPNTGDLFF
NA	medium-sized	TRBV29-1	TRBJ2-2	CSATGSVGELFF
NA	few	TRBV12-5	TRBJ1-1	CASGLVGTEAFF
NA	many	TRBV20-1	TRBJ2-2	CSARAGRGWTGELFF
TRBD1	NA	TRBV3-1	TRBJ2-2	CASSQDLATGGTGELFF
NA	once	TRBV12-3/TRBV12-4	TRBJ2-7	CASSKSGFGEQYF
NA	few	TRBV28	TRBJ2-3	CASSAPSRTDTQYF
TRBD2	many	TRBV19	TRBJ2-3	CASSTGTSGMVTDTQYF
NA	many	TRBV5-1	TRBJ1-1	CASRQTSEAFF
NA	NA	TRBV4-2	TRBJ2-2	CASSRSSVTTGELFF
TRBD2	many	TRBV19	TRBJ2-7	CASSIQGTSHYEQYF
NA	NA	TRBV6-2/TRBV6-3	TRBJ1-2	CASSSRGLGTVISYTF
NA	medium-sized	TRBV12-3/TRBV12-4	TRBJ2-7	CASRNLGRTYEQYF
NA	medium-sized	TRBV29-1	TRBJ1-1	CSVGTLDFFMNTEAFF
NA	many	TRBV7-9	TRBJ2-3	CASSPRGRGDTQYF
NA	few	TRBV2	TRBJ2-3	CASLTRDSTDTQYF